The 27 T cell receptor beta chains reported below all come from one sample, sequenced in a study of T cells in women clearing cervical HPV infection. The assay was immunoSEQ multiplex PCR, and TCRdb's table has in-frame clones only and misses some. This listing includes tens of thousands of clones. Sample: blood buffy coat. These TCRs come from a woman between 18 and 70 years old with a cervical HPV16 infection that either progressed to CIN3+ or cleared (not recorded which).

The CDR3 spells CSASEDRRASNQPQHF. The sequenced CDR3 bases are TGCAGTGCTAGTGAGGACAGACGAGCGAGCAATCAGCCC. The rearrangement joins TRBV20-1 to TRBJ1-5, with D maybe TRBD1 (6 bases). The read finishes 3 residues shy of the CDR3 end, and the germline J gene is used to complete it. Germline V CDR1 and CDR2: DFQATT, SNEGSKA (reference sequence). V lost 3 bases and J 1 base, leaving 16 bases between the germline ends. The CDR3 consists of 16 residues.

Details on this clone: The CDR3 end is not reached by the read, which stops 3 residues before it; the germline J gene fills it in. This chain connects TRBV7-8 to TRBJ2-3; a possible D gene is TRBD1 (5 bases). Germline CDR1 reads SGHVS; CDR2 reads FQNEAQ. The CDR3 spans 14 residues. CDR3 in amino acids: CASSLSGIGQPQYF. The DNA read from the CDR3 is TGTGCCAGCAGCTTATCAGGGATCGGTCAGCCG.

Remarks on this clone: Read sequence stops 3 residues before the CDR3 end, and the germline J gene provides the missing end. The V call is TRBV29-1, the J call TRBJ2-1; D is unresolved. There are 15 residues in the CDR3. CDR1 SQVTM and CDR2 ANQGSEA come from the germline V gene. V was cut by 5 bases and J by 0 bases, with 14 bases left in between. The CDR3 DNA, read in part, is TGCAGCGTTTCGTCTCGGGTTGGCTCCTACAATGAG. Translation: CSVSSRVGSYNE. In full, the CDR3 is CSVSSRVGSYNEQFF.

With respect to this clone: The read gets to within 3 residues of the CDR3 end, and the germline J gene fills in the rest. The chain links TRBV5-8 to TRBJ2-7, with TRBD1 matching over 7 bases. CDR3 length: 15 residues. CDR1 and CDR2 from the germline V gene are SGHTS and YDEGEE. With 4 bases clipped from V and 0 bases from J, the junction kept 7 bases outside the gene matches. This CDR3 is CASSPGDSRSYEQYF. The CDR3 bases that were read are TGTGCCAGCAGCCCCGGGGACAGCCGCTCCTACGAG.

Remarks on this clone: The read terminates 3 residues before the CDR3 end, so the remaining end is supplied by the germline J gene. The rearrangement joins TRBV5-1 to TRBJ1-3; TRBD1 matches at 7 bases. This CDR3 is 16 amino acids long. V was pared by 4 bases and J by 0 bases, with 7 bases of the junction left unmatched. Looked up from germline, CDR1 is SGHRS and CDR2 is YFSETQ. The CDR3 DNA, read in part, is TGCGCCAGCAGCCGGGGACAGCCAAGCTCTGGAAACACC. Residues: CASSRGQPSSGNT. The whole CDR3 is CASSRGQPSSGNTIYF. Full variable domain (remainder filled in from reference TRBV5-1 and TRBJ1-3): KAGVTQTPRYLIKTRGQQVTLSCSPISGHRSVSWYQQTPGQGLQFLFEYFSETQRNKGNFPGRFSGRQFSNSRSEMNVSTLELGDSALYLCASSRGQPSSGNTIYFGEGSWLTVV.

The sequenced part of the CDR3 DNA is TGTGCCAGCAGCCGAAGAGGGTTGGCGGGGGGGTCGCAAGAGACC. Amino acids: CASSRRGLAGGSQET. The whole CDR3 sequence reads CASSRRGLAGGSQETQYF. The genes are TRBV14 and TRBJ2-5; 9 positions agree with TRBD2. The read terminates 3 residues ahead of where the CDR3 ends, so the germline J gene completes it. CDR1 and CDR2 (germline): SGHDN, FVKESK. The J segment lost 2 bases and the V segment lost 4 bases, leaving 14 bases of the junction unmatched. This CDR3 has 18 residues.

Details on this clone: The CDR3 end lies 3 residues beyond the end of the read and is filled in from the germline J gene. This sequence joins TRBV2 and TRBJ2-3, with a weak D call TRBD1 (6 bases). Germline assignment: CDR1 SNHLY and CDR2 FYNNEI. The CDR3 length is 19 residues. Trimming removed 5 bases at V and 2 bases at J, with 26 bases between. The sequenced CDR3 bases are TGTGCCAGCAGTCCGTGGGGGACAAAAACCGAGTATGTCACAGATACG. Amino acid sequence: CASSPWGTKTEYVTDT. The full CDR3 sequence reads CASSPWGTKTEYVTDTQYF.

The CDR3 region is CASRLTSDTATDTQYF. Partial CDR3 DNA: TGTGCCAGCAGATTAACCTCGGACACTGCCACAGATACG. J is TRBJ2-3 and V is TRBV6-2 or TRBV6-3, with D perhaps matching TRBD1 (5 bases). The observed sequence ends 3 residues before the CDR3 terminus, with the missing tail filled in from the germline J gene. CDR1 is MNHEY and CDR2 is SVGEGT in the germline V gene. V lost 6 bases, J lost 2 bases, and 18 bases lay in between. The CDR3 consists of 16 residues.

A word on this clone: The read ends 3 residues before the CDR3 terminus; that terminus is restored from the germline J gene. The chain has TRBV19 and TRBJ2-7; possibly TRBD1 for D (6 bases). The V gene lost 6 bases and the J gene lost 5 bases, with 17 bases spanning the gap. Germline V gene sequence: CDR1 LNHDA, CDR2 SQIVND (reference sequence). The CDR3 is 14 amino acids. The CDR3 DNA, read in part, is TGTGCCAGTAGCCCCCCGGCAGGGGCCCACGAG. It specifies CASSPPAGAHE. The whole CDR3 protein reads CASSPPAGAHEQYF.

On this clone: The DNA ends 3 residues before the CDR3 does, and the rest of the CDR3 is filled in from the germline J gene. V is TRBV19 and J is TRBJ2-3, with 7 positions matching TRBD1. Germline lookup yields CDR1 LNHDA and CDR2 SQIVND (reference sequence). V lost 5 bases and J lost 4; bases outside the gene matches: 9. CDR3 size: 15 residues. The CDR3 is CASSPRTGRPDTQYF. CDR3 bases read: TGTGCCAGTAGTCCTAGGACAGGCCGGCCAGATACG.

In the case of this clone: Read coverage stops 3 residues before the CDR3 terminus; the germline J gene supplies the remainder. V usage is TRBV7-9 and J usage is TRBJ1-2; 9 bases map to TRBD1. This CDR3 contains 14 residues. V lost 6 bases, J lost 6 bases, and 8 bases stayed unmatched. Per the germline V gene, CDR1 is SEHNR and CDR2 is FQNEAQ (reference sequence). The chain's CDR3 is CASSSQQGADGYTF. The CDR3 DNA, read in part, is TGTGCCAGCAGTTCCCAACAGGGGGCAGATGGC.

The CDR3 is CASSSPTGLENQPQHF. The DNA read from the CDR3 is TGTGCCAGCAGTTCCCCGACGGGTCTGGAAAATCAGCCC. The chain has TRBV12-3 or TRBV12-4 and TRBJ1-5; D is ambiguous. The CDR3 end falls 3 residues outside the read, so it is completed with the germline J gene. V lost 4 bases and J lost 4, with 17 bases in between. There are 16 residues in the CDR3.

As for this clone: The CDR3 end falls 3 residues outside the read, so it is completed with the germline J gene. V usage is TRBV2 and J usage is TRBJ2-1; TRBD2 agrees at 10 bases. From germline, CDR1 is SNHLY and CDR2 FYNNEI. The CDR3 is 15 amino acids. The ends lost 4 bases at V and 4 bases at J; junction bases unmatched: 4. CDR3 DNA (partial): TGTGCCAGCAGTGTCCGAGCGGGGGGGTACAATGAG. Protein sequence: CASSVRAGGYNE. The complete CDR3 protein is CASSVRAGGYNEQFF.

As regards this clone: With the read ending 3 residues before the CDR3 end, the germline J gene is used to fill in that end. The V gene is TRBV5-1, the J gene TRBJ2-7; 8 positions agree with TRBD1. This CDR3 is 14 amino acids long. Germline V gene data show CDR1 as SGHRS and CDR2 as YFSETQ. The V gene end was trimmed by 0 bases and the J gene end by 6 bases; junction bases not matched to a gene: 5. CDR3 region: CASSLAGGDGEQYF. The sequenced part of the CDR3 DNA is TGCGCCAGCAGCTTGGCAGGGGGCGACGGCGAG.

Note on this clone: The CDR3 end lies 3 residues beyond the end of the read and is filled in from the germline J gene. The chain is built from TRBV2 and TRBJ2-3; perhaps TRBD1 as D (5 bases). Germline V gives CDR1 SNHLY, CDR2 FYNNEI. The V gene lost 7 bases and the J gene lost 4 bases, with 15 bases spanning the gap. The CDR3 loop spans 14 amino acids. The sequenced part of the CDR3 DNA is TGTGCCAGCATAGTCAGGGATGGTGCAGATACG. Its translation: CASIVRDGADT. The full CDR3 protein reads CASIVRDGADTQYF.

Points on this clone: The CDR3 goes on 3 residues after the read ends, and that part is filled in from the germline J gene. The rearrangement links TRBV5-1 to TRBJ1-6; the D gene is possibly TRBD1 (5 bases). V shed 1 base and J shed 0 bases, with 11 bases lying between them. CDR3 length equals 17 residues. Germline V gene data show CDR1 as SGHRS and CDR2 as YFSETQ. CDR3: CASSLSGVSSYNSPLHF. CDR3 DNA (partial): TGCGCCAGCAGCTTGTCGGGGGTGAGCTCCTATAATTCACCC.

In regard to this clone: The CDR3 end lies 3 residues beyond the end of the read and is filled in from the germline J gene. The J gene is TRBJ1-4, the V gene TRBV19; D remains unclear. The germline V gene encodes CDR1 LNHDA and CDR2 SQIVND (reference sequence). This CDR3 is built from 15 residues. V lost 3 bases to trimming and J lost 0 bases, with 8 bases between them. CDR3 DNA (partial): TGTGCCAGTAGTATTGCGGGTGCAACTAATGAAAAA. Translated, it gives CASSIAGATNEK. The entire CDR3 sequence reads CASSIAGATNEKLFF.

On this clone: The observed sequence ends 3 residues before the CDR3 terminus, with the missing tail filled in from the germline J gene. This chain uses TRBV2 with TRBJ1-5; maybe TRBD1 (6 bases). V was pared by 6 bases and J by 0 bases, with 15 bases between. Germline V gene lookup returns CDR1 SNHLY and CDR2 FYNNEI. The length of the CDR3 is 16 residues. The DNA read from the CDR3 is TGTGCCAGCAGCTCTTTTGGGGGCGTTAGCAATCAGCCC. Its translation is CASSSFGGVSNQP. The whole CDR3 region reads CASSSFGGVSNQPQHF.

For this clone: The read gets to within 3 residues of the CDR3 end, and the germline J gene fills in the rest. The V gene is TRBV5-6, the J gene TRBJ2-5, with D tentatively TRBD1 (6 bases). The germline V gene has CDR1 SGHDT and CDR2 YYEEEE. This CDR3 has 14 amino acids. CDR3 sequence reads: CASRPNRVQGTQYF. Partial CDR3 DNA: TGTGCCAGCAGACCCAACAGGGTCCAAGGAACC.

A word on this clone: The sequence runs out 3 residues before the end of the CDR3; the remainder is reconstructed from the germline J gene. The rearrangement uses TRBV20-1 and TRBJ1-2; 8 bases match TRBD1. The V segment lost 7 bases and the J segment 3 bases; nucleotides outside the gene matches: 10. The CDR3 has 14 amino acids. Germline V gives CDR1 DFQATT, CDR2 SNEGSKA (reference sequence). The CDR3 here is CSDKDRGHDYGYTF. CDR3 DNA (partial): TGCAGTGACAAAGACAGGGGTCACGACTATGGC.

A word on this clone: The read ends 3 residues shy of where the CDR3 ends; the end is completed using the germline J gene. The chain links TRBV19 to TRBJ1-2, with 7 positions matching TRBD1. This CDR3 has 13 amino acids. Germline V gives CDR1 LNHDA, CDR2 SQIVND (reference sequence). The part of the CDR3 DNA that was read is TGTGCCAGTAGTGCGGGGGGGACAGATACC. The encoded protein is CASSAGGTDT. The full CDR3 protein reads CASSAGGTDTYTF.

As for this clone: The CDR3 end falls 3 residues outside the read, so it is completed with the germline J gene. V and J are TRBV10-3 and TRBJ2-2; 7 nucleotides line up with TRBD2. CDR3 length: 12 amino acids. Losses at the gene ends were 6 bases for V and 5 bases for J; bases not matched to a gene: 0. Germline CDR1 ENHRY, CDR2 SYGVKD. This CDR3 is CAISGGTGELFF. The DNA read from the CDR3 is TGTGCCATCAGCGGGGGGACCGGGGAG.

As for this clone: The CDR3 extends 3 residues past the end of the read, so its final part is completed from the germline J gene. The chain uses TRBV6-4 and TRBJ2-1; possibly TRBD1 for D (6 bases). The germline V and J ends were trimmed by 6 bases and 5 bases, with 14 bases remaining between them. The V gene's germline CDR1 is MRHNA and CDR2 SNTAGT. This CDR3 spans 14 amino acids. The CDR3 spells CASSPTPGDNEQFF. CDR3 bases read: TGTGCCAGCAGCCCTACCCCAGGGGACAATGAG.

The CDR3 sequence is CASSQRRGGEQYF. CDR3 bases read: TGTGCCAGCAGTCAGCGGCGGGGGGGCGAG. This chain links TRBV5-6 with TRBJ2-7; 9 bases are a match to TRBD2. The read halts 3 residues ahead of the CDR3 end, with the missing end drawn from the germline J gene. CDR3 length: 13 amino acids. In germline, CDR1 is SGHDT, CDR2 YYEEEE. J lost 6 bases, V lost 5 bases, and 6 bases had no gene match.

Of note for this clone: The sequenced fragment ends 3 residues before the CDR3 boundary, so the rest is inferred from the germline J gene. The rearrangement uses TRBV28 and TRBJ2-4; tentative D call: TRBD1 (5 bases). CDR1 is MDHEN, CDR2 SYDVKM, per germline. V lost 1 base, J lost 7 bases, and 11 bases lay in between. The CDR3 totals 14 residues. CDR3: CASSLSRVRNIQYF. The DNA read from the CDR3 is TGTGCCAGCAGTTTATCCAGGGTACGGAACATT.

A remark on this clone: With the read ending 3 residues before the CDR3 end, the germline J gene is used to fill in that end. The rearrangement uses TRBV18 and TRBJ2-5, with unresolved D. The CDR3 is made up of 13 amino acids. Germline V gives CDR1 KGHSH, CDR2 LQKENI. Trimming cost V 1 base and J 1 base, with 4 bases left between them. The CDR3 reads CASSPQVQETQYF. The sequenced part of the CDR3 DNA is TGTGCCAGCTCACCACAGGTCCAAGAGACC. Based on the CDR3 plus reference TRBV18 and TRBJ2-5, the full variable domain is NAGVMQNPRHLVRRRGQEARLRCSPMKGHSHVYWYRQLPEEGLKFMVYLQKENIIDESGMPKERFSAEFPKEGPSILRIQQVVRGDSAAYFCASSPQVQETQYFGPGTRLLVL.

This CDR3 is CSARDLAGGSEAFF. The covered CDR3 bases are TGCAGTGCTAGAGATCTGGCAGGGGGTAGTGAA. This chain uses TRBV20-1 with TRBJ1-1; 7 nucleotides align to TRBD1. The observed sequence ends 3 residues before the CDR3 terminus, with the missing tail filled in from the germline J gene. V shed 0 bases and J 7 bases; nucleotides not matched to a gene: 8. The CDR3 sequence is 14 residues long. Germline assignment: CDR1 DFQATT and CDR2 SNEGSKA (reference sequence).